This T cell receptor (beta chain) was found in a study of PD-1 blockade in classical Hodgkin lymphoma. Study outcomes and limitations: Newly diagnosed patients reportedly had lower baseline TCR diversity than healthy donors. The diversity seen at baseline in complete responders resembled that of newly diagnosed patients.

Sequencing was performed with immunoSEQ multiplex PCR; in TCRdb, only in-frame clones are kept and a portion is missing. The sample consists of around 93,000 clones, about three quarters of them appearing once. CDR3 size: 14 residues. Trimming at V came to 4 bases and at J to 2 bases, leaving 1 base not matched to a gene. Germline V gene data show CDR1 as ENHRY and CDR2 as SYGVKD. Regarding time point: cycle 4 day 1 (C4D1), after 6 weeks of nivolumab. Relapse was seen in all patients after autologous stem cell transplantation, and brentuximab vedotin exposure was variable. With regard to this clone: The antigen is undetermined.

The receptor was derived from a human donor with classical Hodgkin lymphoma. The specimen was peripheral blood mononuclear cells (PBMCs), collected before the fourth cycle of nivolumab. This chain joins TRBV10-3 and TRBJ2-2; 7 bases are shared with TRBD1. The CDR3 sequence: CAISGTGNTGELFF. The CDR3 nucleotides are TGTGCCATCAGTGGGACAGGTAACACCGGGGAGCTGTTTTTT.